Only a few counts were recorded for the clone carrying this TCR beta chain. The antigen remains undetermined. TCRdb used MiXCR to reprocess the reads, holding one entry per CDR3 protein. Of some 700,000 distinct CDR3 sequences detected, around a third appear once; the ten largest clones hold approximately 18%. This sample is part of a study of T cell repertoires in cytomegalovirus infection. At the level of the study: It was the public TCR beta signatures that indicated both CMV infection and matching HLA type. General study points: There were carriers of CMV plus the relevant HLA, and cumulative public TCR beta family frequency identified them. In two of eight donors, the top clonotype was HLA-C-restricted CMV-specific.

Trimming at V came to 4 bases and at J to 4 bases, leaving 10 bases not matched to a gene. The germline gives CDR1 LNHDA, CDR2 SQIVND (reference sequence). The CDR3 is 16 residues long. The gene calls are TRBV19 and TRBJ1-5; 7 positions agree with TRBD1. The TCR sequence derives from a human donor in good health (CMV status not recorded). Some clones in this sample may be carry-over from other donors' samples. The sample here was cultured PBMCs, taken from culture after CMV antigen stimulation. CDR3 residues: CASSTPPEGANQPQHF. The CDR3 DNA reads TGTGCCAGTAGTACCCCCCCCGAGGGGGCGAATCAGCCCCAGCATTTT. Together with reference TRBV19 and TRBJ1-5, the CDR3 gives the full variable domain: DGGITQSPKYLFRKEGQNVTLSCEQNLNHDAMYWYRQDPGQGLRLIYYSQIVNDFQKGDIAEGYSVSREKKESFPLTVTSAQKNPTAFYLCASSTPPEGANQPQHFGDGTRLSIL.